This T cell receptor beta chain was identified in a study of early T cells in non-severe SARS-CoV-2 infection. Study outcomes and limitations: Sequences matched to VDJdb favored anti-spike CD8 responses, while private and CD4 specificities were missed.

TCRdb called the 5' RACE reads again in MiXCR, with one record for every CDR3 protein. The table has over 45,000 distinct CDR3 sequences, about 11% seen once; the top ten hold 5.5% to 7.5%. The CDR3 has 13 residues. The germline V and J ends were trimmed by 4 bases and 1 base, with 8 bases remaining between them. Germline CDR1 is LGHDT and CDR2 is YNNKEL (reference sequence). In this sample, this clonotype turned up a few times. Its specificity is unknown. This clonotype originated in an adult who was a healthcare worker with PCR-confirmed SARS-CoV-2 infection or an uninfected control (not recorded which). The V and J genes are TRBV3-1 and TRBJ2-7; D uncertain. Sequenced material: whole blood. DNA for the CDR3: TGTGCCAGCAGCCCAGGAATGTCCTACGAGCAGTACTTC. Its translation is CASSPGMSYEQYF.